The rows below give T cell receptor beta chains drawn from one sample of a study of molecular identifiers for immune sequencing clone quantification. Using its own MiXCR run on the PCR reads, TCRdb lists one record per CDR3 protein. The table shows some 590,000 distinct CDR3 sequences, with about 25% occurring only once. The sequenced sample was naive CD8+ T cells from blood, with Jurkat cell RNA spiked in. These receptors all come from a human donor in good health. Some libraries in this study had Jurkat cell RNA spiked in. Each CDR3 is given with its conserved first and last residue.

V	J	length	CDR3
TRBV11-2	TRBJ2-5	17	CASSLDSLADYQETQYF
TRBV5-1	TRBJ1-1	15	CASSLNTGPYTEAFF
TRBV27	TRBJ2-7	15	CASSYRGALSYEQYF
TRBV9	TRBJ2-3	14	CASRQGQGTDTQYF
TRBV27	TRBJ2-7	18	CASSPITPGGIITYEQYF
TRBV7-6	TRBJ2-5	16	CASSPLLGQGKETQYF
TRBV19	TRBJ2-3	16	CASSMGGRSYRDPPYF
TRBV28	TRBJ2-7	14	CASYEAGQIYEQYF
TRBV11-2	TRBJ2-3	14	CASSAPVRTDTQYF
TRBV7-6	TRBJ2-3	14	CASSSPWKADTQYF
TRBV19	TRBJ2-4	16	CASNHQGASMQNIQYF
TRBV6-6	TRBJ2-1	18	CAGSYTSQVTSIIDEQFF
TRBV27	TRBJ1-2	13	CASSPSNNYGYTF
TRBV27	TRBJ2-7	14	CASSLSWQGSEQYF
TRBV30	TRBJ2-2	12	CAWSRGTGELFF
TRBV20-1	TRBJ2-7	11	CSAKRVAEQYF
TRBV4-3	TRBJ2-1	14	CASSQDLGNNEQFF
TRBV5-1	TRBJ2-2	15	CASSLGQGNTGALFF
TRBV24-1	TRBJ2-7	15	CATSDPKGGSYEQYF
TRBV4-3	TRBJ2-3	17	CASSQEIAGASTDTQYF
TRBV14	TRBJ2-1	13	CASSQDRARGMVF
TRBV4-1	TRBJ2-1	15	CASSQEPRDANEQFF
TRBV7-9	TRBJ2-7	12	CASRAIGSEQYF
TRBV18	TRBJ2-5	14	CASSPGSRQETQYF
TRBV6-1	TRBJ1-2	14	CASSDGVGYYGYTF
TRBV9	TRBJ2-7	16	CASSVGALGQGSEQYF
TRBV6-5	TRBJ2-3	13	CASSWTSTDTQYF
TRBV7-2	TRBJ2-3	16	CASSGIGTASTDTQYF
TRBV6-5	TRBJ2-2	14	CASSWSSQGGELFF
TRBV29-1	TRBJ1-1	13	CSADAGSGTEAFF
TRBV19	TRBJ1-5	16	CASSFGGIPGNQPQHF
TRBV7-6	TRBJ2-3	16	CASSLFPGASTDTQYF
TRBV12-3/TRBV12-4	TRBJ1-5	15	CASTTIGQVPSPQHF
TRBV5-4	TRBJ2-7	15	CASSFPGQGLHEQYF
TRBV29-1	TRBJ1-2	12	CSVMGLHYGYTF
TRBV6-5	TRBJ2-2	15	CASRPDRSNTGELFF
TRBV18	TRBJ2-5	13	CASSPAYQETQYF
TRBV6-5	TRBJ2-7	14	CASSGLLSPYEQYF
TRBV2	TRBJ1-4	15	CASSHGQGDNEKLFF
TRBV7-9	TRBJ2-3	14	CASSPDTSTDTQYF
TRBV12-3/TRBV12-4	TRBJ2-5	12	CASSLDGKTQYF
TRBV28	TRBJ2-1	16	CASSLRGRTDYNEQFF
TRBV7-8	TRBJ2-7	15	CASSLGVGSSYGQYF
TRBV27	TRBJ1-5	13	CASSFRGQQPQHF
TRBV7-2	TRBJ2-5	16	CASSSTTSTGSKTQYF
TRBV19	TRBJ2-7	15	CASSIATGIDYEQYF
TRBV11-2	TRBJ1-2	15	CARSLVGGSNYGYTF
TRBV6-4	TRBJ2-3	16	CASTHQCRRTVDTQYF
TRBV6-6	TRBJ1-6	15	CASIEGRSYNSPLHF
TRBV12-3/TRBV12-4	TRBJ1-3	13	CASSPPEGNTIYF